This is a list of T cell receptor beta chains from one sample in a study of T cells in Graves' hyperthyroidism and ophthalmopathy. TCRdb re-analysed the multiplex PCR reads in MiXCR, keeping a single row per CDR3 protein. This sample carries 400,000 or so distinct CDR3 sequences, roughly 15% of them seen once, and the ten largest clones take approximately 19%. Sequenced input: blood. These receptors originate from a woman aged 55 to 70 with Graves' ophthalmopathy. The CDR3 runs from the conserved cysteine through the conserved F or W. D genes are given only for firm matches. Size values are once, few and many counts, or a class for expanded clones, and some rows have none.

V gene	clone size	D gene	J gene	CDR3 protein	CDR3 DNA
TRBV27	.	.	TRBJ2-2	CASGLDSRTGELFF	TGTGCCAGCGGGCTCGACAGTCGGACCGGGGAGCTGTTTTTT
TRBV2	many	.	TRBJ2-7	CASKSTGREQYF	TGTGCCAGCAAATCGACAGGCCGGGAGCAGTACTTC
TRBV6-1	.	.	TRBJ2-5	CASRPSGTGETQYF	TGTGCCAGCAGGCCCTCGGGGACGGGAGAGACCCAGTACTTC
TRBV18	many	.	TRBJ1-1	CASSPRAGRGMAEAFF	TGTGCCAGCTCACCACGGGCAGGCCGGGGTATGGCTGAAGCTTTCTTT
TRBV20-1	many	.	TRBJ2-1	CSADSYNEQFF	TGCAGTGCAGACTCCTACAATGAGCAGTTCTTC
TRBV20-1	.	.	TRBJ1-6	CSASRDIGSPLHF	TGCAGTGCTAGTCGGGACATTGGTTCACCCCTCCACTTT
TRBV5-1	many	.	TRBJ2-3	CASSLTGDYTDTQYF	TGCGCCAGCAGCTTGACCGGGGATTACACAGATACGCAGTATTTT
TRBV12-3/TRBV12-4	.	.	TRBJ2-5	CAGSLVLGETQYF	TGTGCCGGCAGTTTGGTTCTTGGGGAGACCCAGTACTTC
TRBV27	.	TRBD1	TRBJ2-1	CASSRDRGYSNNEQFF	TGTGCCAGCAGTCGGGACAGGGGCTATTCTAACAATGAGCAGTTCTTC
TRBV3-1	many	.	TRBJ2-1	CASSQDLSPPYNEQFF	TGTGCCAGCAGCCAAGATCTTTCACCCCCCTACAATGAGCAGTTCTTC
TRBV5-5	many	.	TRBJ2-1	CASSLTDSSYNEQFF	TGTGCCAGCAGCTTGACAGACAGCTCCTACAATGAGCAGTTCTTC
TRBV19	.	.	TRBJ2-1	CASSIRQERFDEQFF	TGTGCCAGTAGTATAAGACAGGAGCGTTTCGATGAGCAGTTCTTC
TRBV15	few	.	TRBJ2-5	CATSIGPGREETQYF	TGTGCCACCAGCATTGGGCCAGGGCGAGAAGAGACCCAGTACTTC
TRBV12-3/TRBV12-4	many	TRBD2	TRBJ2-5	CASSFTSGIETQYF	TGTGCCAGCAGTTTTACTAGCGGGATAGAGACCCAGTACTTC
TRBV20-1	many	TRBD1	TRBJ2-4	CSARGGQGKNIQYF	TGCAGTGCAAGAGGGGGACAGGGGAAGAACATTCAGTACTTC
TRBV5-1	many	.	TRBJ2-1	CASSDGTNWNEQFF	TGCGCCAGCAGCGACGGGACAAATTGGAATGAGCAGTTCTTC
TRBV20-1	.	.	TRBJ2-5	CSASSWETQYF	TGCAGTGCTAGTAGTTGGGAGACCCAGTACTTC
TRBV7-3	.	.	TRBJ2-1	CASSFRGNNEQFF	TGTGCCAGCAGCTTTCGCGGGAACAATGAGCAGTTCTTC
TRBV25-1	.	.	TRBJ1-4	CASSELSRGYNEKLFF	TGTGCCAGCAGTGAATTATCCAGGGGTTATAATGAAAAACTGTTTTTT
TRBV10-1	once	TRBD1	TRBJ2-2	CASSPGTGQYTGELFF	TGCGCCAGCAGCCCTGGGACAGGGCAATACACCGGGGAGCTGTTTTTT
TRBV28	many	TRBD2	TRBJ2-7	CASSDAGTSGSYEQYF	TGTGCCAGCAGTGACGCCGGGACTAGCGGGAGTTACGAGCAGTACTTC
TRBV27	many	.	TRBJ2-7	CASSPLSGGLKNEQYF	TGTGCCAGCAGCCCCCTTTCCGGGGGCCTCAAAAACGAGCAGTACTTC
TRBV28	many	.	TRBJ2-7	CASSLLGDSFGSSYEQYF	TGTGCCAGCAGTTTATTAGGAGACAGCTTTGGGAGCTCCTACGAGCAGTACTTC
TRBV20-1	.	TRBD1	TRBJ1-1	CSARSGQPNTEAFF	TGCAGTGCTAGGTCGGGACAGCCGAACACTGAAGCTTTCTTT